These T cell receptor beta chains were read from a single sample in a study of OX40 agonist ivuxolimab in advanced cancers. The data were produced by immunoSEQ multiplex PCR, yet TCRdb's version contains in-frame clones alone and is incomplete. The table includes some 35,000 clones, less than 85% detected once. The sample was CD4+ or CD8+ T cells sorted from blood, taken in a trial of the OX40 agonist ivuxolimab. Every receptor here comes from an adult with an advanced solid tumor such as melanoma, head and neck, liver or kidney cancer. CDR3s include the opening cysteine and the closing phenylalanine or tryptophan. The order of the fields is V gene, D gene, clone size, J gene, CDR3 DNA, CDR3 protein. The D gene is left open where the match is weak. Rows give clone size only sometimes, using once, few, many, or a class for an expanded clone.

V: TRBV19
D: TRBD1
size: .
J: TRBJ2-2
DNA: TGTGCCAGTAGTACAGGGGGCACCGGGGAGCTGTTTTTT
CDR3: CASSTGGTGELFF

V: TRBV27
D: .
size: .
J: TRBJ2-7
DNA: TGTGCCAGCAGTCTTGGTATAGCAGGGAATAGCGAGCAGTACTTC
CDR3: CASSLGIAGNSEQYF

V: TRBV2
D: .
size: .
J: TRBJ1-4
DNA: TGTGCCAGCAGTGAAATGATGGCCCGAGAAAAACTGTTTTTT
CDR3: CASSEMMAREKLFF

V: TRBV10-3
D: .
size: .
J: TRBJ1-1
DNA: TGTGCCATCTATAACGGTCGGGTCACTGAAGCTTTCTTT
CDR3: CAIYNGRVTEAFF

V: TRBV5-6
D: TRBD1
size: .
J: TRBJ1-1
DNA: TGTGCCAGCAGCTCGTTCCCAGGGGGTTACACTGAAGCTTTCTTT
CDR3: CASSSFPGGYTEAFF

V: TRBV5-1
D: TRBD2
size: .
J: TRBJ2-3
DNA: TGCGCCAGCAGCCCGCGGGGGGCCGCCACAGATACGCAGTATTTT
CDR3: CASSPRGAATDTQYF

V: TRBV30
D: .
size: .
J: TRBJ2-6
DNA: TGTGCCTGGAGGGGGTCCGGGGCCAACGTCCTGACTTTC
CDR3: CAWRGSGANVLTF

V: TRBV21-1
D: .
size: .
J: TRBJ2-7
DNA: TGTGCCAGCAGTACTTGGCTACACGTGTTAGACGAGCAGTACTTC
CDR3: CASSTWLHVLDEQYF

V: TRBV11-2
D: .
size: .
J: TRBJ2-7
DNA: TGTGCCAGCAGCTTAGCGACAGGTCTAACCTACGAGCAGTACTTC
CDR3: CASSLATGLTYEQYF

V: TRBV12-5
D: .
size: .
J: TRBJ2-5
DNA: TGTGCTAGTGGTTTGGGGCTTACGGAACTGAGGAATGTAGAGACCCAGTACTTC
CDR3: CASGLGLTELRNVETQYF

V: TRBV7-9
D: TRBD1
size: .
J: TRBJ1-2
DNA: TGTGCCAGCAGCTTTCTTGCCGGACAGGGGATGGGTTATGGCTACACCTTC
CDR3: CASSFLAGQGMGYGYTF

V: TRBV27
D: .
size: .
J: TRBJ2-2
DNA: TGTGCCAGCAGAAAGAGGGTCGAAACATACACCGGGGAGCTGTTTTTT
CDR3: CASRKRVETYTGELFF

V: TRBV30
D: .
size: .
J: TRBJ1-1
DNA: TGTGCCTGGAGGGGTCTGGTCCAGGGGAACACTGAAGCTTTCTTT
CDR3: CAWRGLVQGNTEAFF

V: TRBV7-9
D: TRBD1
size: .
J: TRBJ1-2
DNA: TGTACCAGCAGCCCACGGACAGGGAGTTTAGAAGGCTACACCTTC
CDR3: CTSSPRTGSLEGYTF

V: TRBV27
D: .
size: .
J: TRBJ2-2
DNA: TGTGCCAGCAGTTTATCACTGGACGGGGAGCTGTTTTTT
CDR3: CASSLSLDGELFF

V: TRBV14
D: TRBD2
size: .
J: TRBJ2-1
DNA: TGTGCCAGCAGCCATCACAGGACTAGCGGGGGATCTTACAATGAGCAGTTCTTC
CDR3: CASSHHRTSGGSYNEQFF

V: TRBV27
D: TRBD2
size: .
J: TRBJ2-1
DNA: TGTGCCAGCACGGGACTAGCGGGGGGGAGCTCCTACAATGAGCAGTTCTTC
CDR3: CASTGLAGGSSYNEQFF

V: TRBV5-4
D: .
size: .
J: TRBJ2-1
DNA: TGTGCCAGCAGCTCACAACAGGGAAGGAATGAGCAGTTCTTC
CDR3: CASSSQQGRNEQFF

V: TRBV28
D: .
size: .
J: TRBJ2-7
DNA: TGTGCCAGCAGTTTACAAGGGATAGGAGAGCAGTACTTC
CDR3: CASSLQGIGEQYF

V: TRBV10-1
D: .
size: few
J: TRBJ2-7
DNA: TGCGCCAGCAGTGAAAGGTACGAGCAGTACTTC
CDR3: CASSERYEQYF

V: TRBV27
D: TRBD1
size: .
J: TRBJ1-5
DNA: TGTGCCAGCAGTCGCACGGGGACAGGCGCTCAGCCCCAGCATTTT
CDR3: CASSRTGTGAQPQHF

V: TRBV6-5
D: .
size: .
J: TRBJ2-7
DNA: TGTGCCAGCAGTTACCCCGACGACGAGCAGTACTTC
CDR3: CASSYPDDEQYF

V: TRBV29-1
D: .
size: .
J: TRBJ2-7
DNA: TGCAGCGTTCAGGGAAGAGACTACGAGCAGTACTTC
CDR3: CSVQGRDYEQYF

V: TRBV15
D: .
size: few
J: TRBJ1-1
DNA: TGTGCCACCAGCAGCAACCGGAGGAGGACCCCTGGGGACACTGAAGCTTTCTTT
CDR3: CATSSNRRRTPGDTEAFF

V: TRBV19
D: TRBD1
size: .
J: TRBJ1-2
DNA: TGTGCCAGTATCCGAAAGGGGGCCGGGGGTGGCTACACCTTC
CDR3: CASIRKGAGGGYTF

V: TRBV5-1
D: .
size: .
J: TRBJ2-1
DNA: TGCGCCAGCAGCTTGCTTGGAAAGGGGGAAGACAATGAGCAGTTCTTC
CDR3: CASSLLGKGEDNEQFF

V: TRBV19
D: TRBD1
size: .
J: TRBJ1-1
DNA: TGTGCCAGTAGCCGGACAGGGGCGCGCACTGAAGCTTTCTTT
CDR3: CASSRTGARTEAFF

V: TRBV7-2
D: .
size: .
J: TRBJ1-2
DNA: TGTGCCAGCAGCGCTACCGGGACACGAGTTCCCTATGGCTACACCTTC
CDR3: CASSATGTRVPYGYTF

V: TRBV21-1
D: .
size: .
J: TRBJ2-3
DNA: TGTGCCAGCAGCAAAACCAGGGGCAGGGGTGATAGCACAGATACGCAGTATTTT
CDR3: CASSKTRGRGDSTDTQYF

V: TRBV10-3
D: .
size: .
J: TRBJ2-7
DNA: TGTGCCATCAGATTAAATAGGGATCCCACCTACGAGCAGTACTTC
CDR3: CAIRLNRDPTYEQYF

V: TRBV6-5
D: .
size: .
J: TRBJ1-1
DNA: TGTGCCAGCAGGCCCCGGGACCCCGAGGCTGAAGCTTTCTTT
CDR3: CASRPRDPEAEAFF

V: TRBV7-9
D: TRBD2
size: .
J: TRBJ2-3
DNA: TGTGCCAGCAGCCCCGCCGGCGGGGGGACCACAGATACGCAGTATTTT
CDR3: CASSPAGGGTTDTQYF

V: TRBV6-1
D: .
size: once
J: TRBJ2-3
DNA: TGTGCCAGCAGATTCACAGATACGCAGTATTTT
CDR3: CASRFTDTQYF

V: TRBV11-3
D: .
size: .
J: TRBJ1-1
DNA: TGTGCCAGCAGCTTAGAGAAGGGCACTGAAGCTTTCTTT
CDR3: CASSLEKGTEAFF

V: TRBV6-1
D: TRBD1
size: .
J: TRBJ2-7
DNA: TGTGCCAGCACCGACCGGGACAGAGAAGAATTC
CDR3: CASTDRDREEF

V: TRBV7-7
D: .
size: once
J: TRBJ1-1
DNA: TGTGCCAGCAGCCCGACAGATCTGAACACTGAAGCTTTCTTT
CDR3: CASSPTDLNTEAFF

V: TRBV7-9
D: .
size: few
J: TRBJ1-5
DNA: TGTGCCAGCAGCCTCATGGGGGGCAATCAGCCCCAGCATTTT
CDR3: CASSLMGGNQPQHF

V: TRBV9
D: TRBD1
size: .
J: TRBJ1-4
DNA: TGTGCCAGCAGCGTAGAATCCGGGACAGGGAATGAAAAACTGTTTTTT
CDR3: CASSVESGTGNEKLFF

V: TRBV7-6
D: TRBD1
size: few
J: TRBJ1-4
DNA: TGTGCCAGCAGCCGGACAGGGGATAATGAAAAACTGTTTTTT
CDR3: CASSRTGDNEKLFF

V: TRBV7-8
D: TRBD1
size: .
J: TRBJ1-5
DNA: TGTGCCAGCAGCTCGGGACAGATTCATCAGCCCCAGCATTTT
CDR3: CASSSGQIHQPQHF

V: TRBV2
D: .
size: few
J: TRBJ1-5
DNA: TGTGCCAGCAGTGCCGCCAACACAGGGATCAATCAGCCCCAGCATTTT
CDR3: CASSAANTGINQPQHF

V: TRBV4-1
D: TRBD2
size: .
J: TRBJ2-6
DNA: TGCGCCAGCAGCCAAGGACTAGCGGGGAACTCTGGGGCCAACGTCCTGACTTTC
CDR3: CASSQGLAGNSGANVLTF

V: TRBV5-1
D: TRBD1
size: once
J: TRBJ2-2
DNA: TGCGCCAGCAGCCGGACAACAGGGGGTCTCGGGGAGCTGTTTTTT
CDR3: CASSRTTGGLGELFF

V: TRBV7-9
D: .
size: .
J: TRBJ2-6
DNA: TGTGCCAGCAGAGGTGGGGCCAACGTCCTGACTTTC
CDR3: CASRGGANVLTF

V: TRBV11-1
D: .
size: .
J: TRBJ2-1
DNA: TGTGCCAGCAGCTTATGGGGGGGCCATGAGCAGTTCTTC
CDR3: CASSLWGGHEQFF

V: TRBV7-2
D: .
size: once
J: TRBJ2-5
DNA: TGTGCCAGCAGCCCGTTTCAAGAGACCCAGTACTTC
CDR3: CASSPFQETQYF

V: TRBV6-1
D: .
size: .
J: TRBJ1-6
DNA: TGTGCCAGCAGCCCCTACGAGGTTTCACCCCTCCACTTT
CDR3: CASSPYEVSPLHF

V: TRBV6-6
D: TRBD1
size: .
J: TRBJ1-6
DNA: TGTGCCAGCAGTTACGAGGGGGCGCGAGGTTCACCCCTCCACTTT
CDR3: CASSYEGARGSPLHF